This T cell receptor beta chain was observed in a study of blood T cell repertoires in COVID-19. Overall study context: The samples span acute and convalescent COVID-19 from the United States, Italy and Spain.

The data were produced by immunoSEQ multiplex PCR, yet TCRdb's version contains in-frame clones alone and is incomplete. The sample comprises over 150,000 clones, about 86% of which are singletons, and under 9.5% rests with the top ten. This CDR3 spans 16 amino acids. Trimming cost V 5 bases and J 7 bases, with 21 bases left between them. Looked up from germline, CDR1 is LNHDA and CDR2 is SQIVND (reference sequence). Study members were between about 18 and 89 years old and lived in approximately 25 US regions. Cohort placement rested on clinical history that participants reported themselves. The receptor was derived from a man aged 50 to 60 who had recovered from COVID-19. The rearrangement links TRBV19 to TRBJ1-5; D is uncertain. Material for sequencing was PBMCs or T cells enriched from blood (not recorded which). CDR3 in DNA: TGTGCCAGTAGTCAAAACGATCGCTCGGGAGGCCAGCCCCAGCATTTT. This translates into CASSQNDRSGGQPQHF.